This T cell receptor (beta chain) is drawn from a study of CD8+CD57+ T cells in acquired aplastic anemia. About the research overall: Sorted CD4+ and CD8+ cells yielded roughly 3.5 ug of DNA on average. Study observations and caveats: Patients and controls had CD8+ Simpson's diversity values that were not significantly distinct.

Remarks on this clonotype: Its matching antigen is unknown.

Template material for TCR beta VDJ and CDR3 profiling consisted of genomic DNA. One entry per CDR3 protein, called by TCRdb with MiXCR from the reads. The sample lists about 120,000 distinct CDR3 sequences, 45% to 60% seen once, with 25% to 35% in the top ten. Trimming took 0 bases from V and 5 from J, leaving 19 bases between them. The CDR3 runs to 17 residues. CDR1 and CDR2 (germline): LNHNV, YYDKDF (reference sequence). CD8+CD57+ cell expansion, shown by flow cytometry, had occurred in the patients selected for sequencing. Patients, without exception, had severe acquired aplastic anemia. Blood samples were obtained from patients who had received no prior therapy.

The sample taken for sequencing was sorted CD4+, CD8+, or CD8+CD57+ T cells (not recorded which) from PBMCs. The chain has TRBV15 and TRBJ1-1, with a weak D call TRBD1 (6 bases). This receptor was obtained from a human donor with aplastic anemia. The CDR3 DNA reads as TGTGCCACCAGCAGAGATCGGGCAAATGGGGGGCGAACTGAAGCTTTCTTT. Protein product: CATSRDRANGGRTEAFF.